This T cell receptor beta chain originates from a study of long-term antiretroviral therapy in people with HIV. Whole-study results and caveats: Dating from the mid-2000s to the late 2010s, the blood was possibly obtained under older ART regimens. HIV repertoire CDR3 lengths ranged less widely than those of controls.

There were no participants with HIV treated outside the United States. Version v3.0 of the immunoSEQ assay ran at survey level. The protocol was immunoSEQ multiplex PCR, while the TCRdb copy is restricted to in-frame clones and leaves out a portion. The profile shows 15,000 to 20,000 clones, approximately 82% of them singletons. Remarks on this clone: Its antigen is undetermined.

CDR1 is SGHTA, CDR2 FQGNSA, per germline. The CDR3 spans 15 residues. Between the trimmed V and J ends, which lost 3 bases and 5 bases, there was a span of 14 bases. This clonotype originated in a woman aged 50 to 60 with HIV. The chain couples TRBV7-2 to TRBJ2-1; D remains unclear. This material consisted of unsorted PBMCs, taken 0.5 years before starting antiretroviral therapy. CDR3 DNA: TGTGCCAGCAGCTTTGACTCCCGAATGAACAATGAGCAGTTCTTC. Protein product: CASSFDSRMNNEQFF.